The subject of this entry is one T cell receptor (beta chain). Its antigen is unknown. Per-nucleotide qualities are absent, and no much larger clonotype sits a single base away. The data were obtained in a study of blood T cell repertoires in COVID-19 (dated by TCRdb to 2020 to 2021). Background on the whole study: Collaborator samples came from the United States, Italy and Spain and covered acute and convalescent phases of COVID-19. The sample metadata nearly always contained a de-identified subject ID, COVID-19 status, age in years and sex. The samples were drawn from two sources: the first 160 participants of the ongoing ImmuneRACE study, and about 1,300 subjects contributed by 6 global collaborators. The repertoires were released in a freely available public database intended as a resource for research on the immune response to SARS-CoV-2. Where available, HLA class I and class II types were taken from metadata supplied by the sample provider and were not determined by assay-based typing. The prospective study material was composed of cDNA or gDNA derived from T cells, B-cell-depleted T cells, or PBMCs. Deeply sampled blood TCRbeta repertoires from subjects exposed to, actively infected with, or recovered from COVID-19 were included in the dataset. General findings and caveats noted by the study authors: Clinical and demographic metadata were provided uncurated, with the amount varying by source and participant.

CDR1 and CDR2 are drawn from the germline V gene (reference sequence): DFQATT, SNEGSKA. The CDR3 spans 14 residues, from the cysteine through the phenylalanine. This entry keeps only the CDR3 DNA: 42 bases, framed from base 1. V has 3 bases trimmed and J has 7 bases trimmed; junction bases matching no gene number 10. The immunoSEQ Assay, a bias-controlled multiplex PCR, was used to amplify TCRbeta CDR3 regions from genomic DNA. In the original analysis: Within the assay, amplification of reference gene primers was used to estimate how many nucleated cells each sample contained. Sequence reads were collapsed and filtered to measure the absolute abundance of every unique TCRbeta CDR3 rearrangement. For each sample, productive Simpson clonality was calculated as the square root of Simpson's diversity index across productive rearrangements. In TCRdb, the immuneACCESS table is reduced to in-frame sequences with V and J assigned. These tables do not hold every clone; where another copy was compared, an unresolved V gene accounts for under half, and the others remain unexplained. V, J and clone size were drawn from that table, and D and trimming were deduced from the DNA. Here the sample has about 410,000 clones; 70% to 90% occur a single time. The top ten constitute less than 2% of the sample.

In Seattle, one collaborating source enrolled patients while the infection was active and tracked those patients longitudinally over the course of disease. Collaborating institutions collected whole blood in K2EDTA tubes following their own protocols. For TCRbeta analysis, collaborator samples were shipped as frozen whole blood, as isolated PBMCs, or as DNA extracted from either sample type. This sequence uses TRBV20-1 and TRBJ2-7; TRBD2 aligns with 9 central bases. The sample consisted of peripheral blood. The TCR was taken from a woman aged 40 to 50 with COVID-19, enrolled during active disease. The DNA sequence is as follows: TGCAGTGCTAGTAGGGTAGCGGGAGTCGGAGAGCAGTACTTC. This sequence encodes CSASRVAGVGEQYF.